This TCR beta chain emerged from a study of tumor-infiltrating lymphocytes in glioblastoma multiforme. General study points: Detected clone frequencies may not reflect cell counts, being RNA-based. TCR plus mutation findings rest on a single glioblastoma patient. Functional subtype sorting of these T cells was not performed.

The V gene's germline CDR1 is DFQATT and CDR2 SNEGSKA (reference sequence). This CDR3 comprises 14 residues. Three nested ARM-PCR rounds with V-beta and C-beta primers built TCRB libraries. Unique molecular identifiers were not described for the libraries. One entry per CDR3 protein, called by TCRdb with MiXCR from the multiplex PCR reads. The table shows 9,000 to 10,000 distinct CDR3 sequences, with approximately 70% occurring only once. About this clonotype itself: The target antigen is unknown. A junction boundary mismatches the germline segment, possibly from a read error.

The specimen sequenced was brain tumor tissue. The source of this sequence is a male donor with glioblastoma. The V call is TRBV20-1, the J call TRBJ2-1; TRBD1 matches at 7 bases. Here the CDR3 DNA reads TGCAGTGCTAGAGATGAGACAGGGCCGTTTGAGCAGCTCTTC. As protein: CSARDETGPFEQLF.